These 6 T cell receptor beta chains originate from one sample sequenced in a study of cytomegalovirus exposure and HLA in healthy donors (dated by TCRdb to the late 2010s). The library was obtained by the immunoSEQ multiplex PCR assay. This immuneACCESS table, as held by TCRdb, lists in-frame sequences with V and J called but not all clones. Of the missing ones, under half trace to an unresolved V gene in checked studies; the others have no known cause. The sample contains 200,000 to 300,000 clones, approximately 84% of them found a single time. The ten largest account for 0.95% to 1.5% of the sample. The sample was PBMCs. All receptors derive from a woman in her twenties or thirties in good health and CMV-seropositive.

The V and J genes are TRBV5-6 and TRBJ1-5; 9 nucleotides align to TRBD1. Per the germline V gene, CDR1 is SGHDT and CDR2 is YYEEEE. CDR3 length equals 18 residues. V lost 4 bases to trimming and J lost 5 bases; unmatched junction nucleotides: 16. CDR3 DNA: TGTGCCAGCAGCGTGGGGGGGCCGGGACAGGGTCTCTATCAGCCCCAGCATTTT. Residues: CASSVGGPGQGLYQPQHF.

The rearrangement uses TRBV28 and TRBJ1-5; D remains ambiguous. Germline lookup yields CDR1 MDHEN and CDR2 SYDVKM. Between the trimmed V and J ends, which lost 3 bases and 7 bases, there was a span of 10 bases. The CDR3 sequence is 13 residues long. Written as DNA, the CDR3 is TGTGCCAGCAGTTTGGGCCCCCGACAGCCCCAGCATTTT. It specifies CASSLGPRQPQHF. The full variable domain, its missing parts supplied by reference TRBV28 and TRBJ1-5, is DVKVTQSSRYLVKRTGEKVFLECVQDMDHENMFWYRQDPGLGLRLIYFSYDVKMKEKGDIPEGYSVSREKKERFSLILESASTNQTSMYLCASSLGPRQPQHFGDGTRLSIL.

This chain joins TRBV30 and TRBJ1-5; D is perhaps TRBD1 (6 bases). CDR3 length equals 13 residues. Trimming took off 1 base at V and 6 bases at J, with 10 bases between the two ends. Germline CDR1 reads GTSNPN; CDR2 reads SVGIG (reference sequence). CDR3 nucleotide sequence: TGTGCCTGGAGTGCCCAGGGGCCTCAGCCCCAGCATTTT. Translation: CAWSAQGPQPQHF.

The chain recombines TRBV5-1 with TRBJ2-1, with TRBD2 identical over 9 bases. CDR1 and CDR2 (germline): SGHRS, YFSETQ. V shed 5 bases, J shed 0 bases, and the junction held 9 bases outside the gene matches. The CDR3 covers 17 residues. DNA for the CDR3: TGCGCCAGCAGTCGGTCTCTAGCGGGAAGCTCCTACAATGAGCAGTTCTTC. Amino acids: CASSRSLAGSSYNEQFF.

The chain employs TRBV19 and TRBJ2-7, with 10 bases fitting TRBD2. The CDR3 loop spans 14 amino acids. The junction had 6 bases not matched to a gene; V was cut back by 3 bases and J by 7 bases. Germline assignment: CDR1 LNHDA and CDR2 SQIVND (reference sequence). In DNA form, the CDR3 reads TGTGCCAGTAGTATGGCTAGCGGGAGTTTTGAGCAGTACTTC. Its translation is CASSMASGSFEQYF.

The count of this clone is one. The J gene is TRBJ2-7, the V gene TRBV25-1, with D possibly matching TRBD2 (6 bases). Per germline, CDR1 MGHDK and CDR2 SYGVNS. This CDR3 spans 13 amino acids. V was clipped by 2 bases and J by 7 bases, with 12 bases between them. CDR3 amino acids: CASSEGVGREQYF. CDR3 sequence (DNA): TGTGCCAGCAGTGAAGGGGTGGGGAGGGAGCAGTACTTC.